This passage covers 15 T cell receptor beta chains from one sample sequenced in a study of regulatory T cells in long-lasting Graves disease. Libraries of TCR beta came from iRepertoire HTBI primers plus Arm-PCR of CDR3 regions. TCRdb itself ran the multiplex PCR reads through MiXCR, one entry per CDR3 protein. This sample has 300,000 to 400,000 distinct CDR3 sequences; 15% to 20% occur once, and the top ten carry 25% to 30%. Sample time point: newly diagnosed GD, antithyroid drugs for less than 3 months. Extracted RNA from PBMCs served as the source of the TCR library. The sample was also reused in another study, on T cells in Graves' hyperthyroidism and ophthalmopathy.

The sample here was peripheral blood mononuclear cells (PBMCs), taken at new diagnosis, from a patient treated with antithyroid drugs. These receptor sequences come from a man in his forties with Graves disease.

The CDR3 nucleotides read TGTGCCAGCAGCGGAGAGCGGGGGCCTGACACAGATACGCAGTATTTT. Amino acid sequence: CASSGERGPDTDTQYF. The chain employs TRBV11-2 and TRBJ2-3; 8 nucleotides align to TRBD2. CDR1 is SGHAT, CDR2 FQNNGV, per germline. J gave up 2 bases and V 5 bases, and 9 bases lay outside the gene matches. This CDR3 has 16 amino acids. Full variable domain (outside the CDR3, taken from reference TRBV11-2 and TRBJ2-3): EAGVAQSPRYKIIEKRQSVAFWCNPISGHATLYWYQQILGQGPKLLIQFQNNGVVDDSQLPKDRFSAERLKGVDSTLKIQPAKLEDSAVYLCASSGERGPDTDTQYFGPGTRLTVL.

This chain uses TRBV2 with TRBJ2-1; D is perhaps TRBD2 (7 bases). CDR1 and CDR2 from the germline V gene are SNHLY and FYNNEI. Trimming left V 9 bases short and J 5 bases short, with 20 bases between. The CDR3 consists of 15 residues. The CDR3 sequence: CASQSQRGDNNEQFF. The CDR3 DNA follows: TGTGCCAGTCAGAGCCAACGGGGGGACAACAATGAGCAGTTCTTC.

V is TRBV6-1 and J is TRBJ1-6; perhaps TRBD1 as D (5 bases). The CDR3 has 15 amino acids. V lost 4 bases and J lost 4, with 11 bases in between. In germline, CDR1 is MNHNS, CDR2 SASEGT. The chain's CDR3 is CASSGTRQYNSPLHF. CDR3 coding DNA: TGTGCCAGCAGTGGGACCAGACAGTATAATTCACCCCTCCACTTT.

V and J are TRBV5-1 and TRBJ2-7, with 7 nucleotides matching TRBD1. Looked up from germline, CDR1 is SGHRS and CDR2 is YFSETQ. The CDR3 has 17 amino acids. The junction had 12 bases not matched to a gene; V was cut back by 0 bases and J by 3 bases. CDR3 residues: CASSLEDRVEKDYEQYF. CDR3 in DNA: TGCGCCAGCAGCTTGGAAGACAGGGTAGAAAAGGACTACGAGCAGTACTTC.

The chain carries TRBV7-2 and TRBJ2-4; unclear D gene. CDR3 length: 15 residues. CDR1 and CDR2 (germline): SGHTA, FQGNSA. Trimming removed 5 bases at V and 0 bases at J, with 11 bases between. The CDR3 nucleotides read TGTGCCAGCAGCCCCCCTTGGGTAGCCAAAAACATTCAGTACTTC. Protein product: CASSPPWVAKNIQYF.

This clonotype has just a few counts. This chain links TRBV20-1 with TRBJ2-1; weak D call: TRBD1 (5 bases). The CDR3 covers 13 residues. V shed 7 bases and J shed 0 bases, with 10 bases lying between them. Germline-derived CDR1 and CDR2 are DFQATT and SNEGSKA (reference sequence). CDR3 bases: TGCAGTGTAAGCAGGGCCTCCTACAATGAGCAGTTCTTC. This gives the protein CSVSRASYNEQFF.

V is TRBV15 and J is TRBJ2-5, with 10 positions matching TRBD1. The germline V gene encodes CDR1 LNHNV and CDR2 YYDKDF (reference sequence). This CDR3 is 14 amino acids long. V lost 1 base, J lost 4 bases, and 0 bases stayed unmatched. CDR3 in amino acids: CATSRGTGGETQYF. The CDR3 coding sequence is TGTGCCACCAGCAGAGGGACAGGGGGAGAGACCCAGTACTTC.

The rearrangement uses TRBV28 and TRBJ2-3; D may be TRBD2 (7 bases). The CDR3 consists of 15 residues. V gave up 4 bases and J gave up 3 bases, with 14 bases separating them. The germline gives CDR1 MDHEN, CDR2 SYDVKM. CDR3 nucleotide sequence: TGTGCCAGCAGTTCCCATGGGGGGGCGACAGATACGCAGTATTTT. This gives the protein CASSSHGGATDTQYF.

As regards this clonotype: A read error may explain this, as a much larger clone is one base away. The gene calls are TRBV4-1 and TRBJ2-7; D is perhaps TRBD2 (5 bases). CDR1 and CDR2 from the germline V gene are MGHRA and YSYEKL. The CDR3 extends over 14 amino acids. The CDR3 region is CAGSQAEQSYEQYF. The CDR3 DNA is TGCGCCGGCAGCCAAGCGGAGCAATCCTACGAGCAGTACTTC.

This clonotype showed up just once. V and J are TRBV2 and TRBJ2-1; 8 positions match TRBD2. Trimming at V came to 7 bases and at J to 14 bases, leaving 16 bases not matched to a gene. CDR1 and CDR2 (germline): SNHLY, FYNNEI. The CDR3 is made up of 14 amino acids. The CDR3 DNA reads as TGTGCCAGCAATGATAACCTCCCGGGACTAGGAAAGTTCTTC. Its protein product is CASNDNLPGLGKFF.

This clonotype was counted at least ten times. The rearrangement uses TRBV28 and TRBJ1-1; D remains unclear. The length of the CDR3 is 12 residues. The germline V and J ends were trimmed by 3 bases and 0 bases, with 2 bases remaining between them. Germline loops: CDR1 MDHEN, CDR2 SYDVKM. CDR3 in amino acids: CASSLLNTEAFF. In DNA, the CDR3 is TGTGCCAGCAGTTTGCTGAACACTGAAGCTTTCTTT. The variable domain in full, with the rest retrieved from reference TRBV28 and TRBJ1-1, is DVKVTQSSRYLVKRTGEKVFLECVQDMDHENMFWYRQDPGLGLRLIYFSYDVKMKEKGDIPEGYSVSREKKERFSLILESASTNQTSMYLCASSLLNTEAFFGQGTRLTVV.

J is TRBJ2-1 and V is TRBV3-1; 11 positions match TRBD2. This CDR3 region has 16 residues. CDR1 is LGHDT and CDR2 is YNNKEL in the germline V gene (reference sequence). V shed 3 bases, J shed 2 bases, and the junction held 3 bases outside the gene matches. The CDR3 DNA reads as TGTGCCAGCAGCCACCGGGGACTAGCGGCCTACAATGAGCAGTTCTTC. Protein: CASSHRGLAAYNEQFF.

CDR3 in amino acids: CASSQGFSGGQETQYF. In nucleotides, the CDR3 is TGTGCCAGCAGCCAAGGATTTAGCGGGGGGCAGGAGACCCAGTACTTC. The chain links TRBV4-2 to TRBJ2-5; TRBD2 agrees at 10 bases. V lost 1 base and J lost 5; bases outside the gene matches: 7. CDR3 length equals 16 residues. Germline CDR1 and CDR2: LGHNA and YNFKEQ.

This clonotype came up many times. The V call is TRBV6-1, the J call TRBJ2-7; D may be TRBD2 (8 bases). Looked up from germline, CDR1 is MNHNS and CDR2 is SASEGT. V was cut by 10 bases and J by 4 bases, with 17 bases left in between. The CDR3 has 13 amino acids. CDR3 DNA sequence: TGTGCCATCAACAGGGGACTAGGGTACGAGCAGTACTTC. Encoded protein: CAINRGLGYEQYF.

In DNA form, the CDR3 reads TGTGCCACCAGCAGCGATAGGGTCAGGACGAACACTGAAGCTTTCTTT. Translating it yields CATSSDRVRTNTEAFF. The chain links TRBV15 to TRBJ1-1, with D hard to call. The V end was cut by 3 bases, the J end by 1 base, with 15 bases between. Germline-derived CDR1 and CDR2 are LNHNV and YYDKDF (reference sequence). The CDR3 is 16 residues long.